This T cell receptor (beta chain) was sequenced in a study of blood T cell repertoires in COVID-19. Enrolled during active infection, Seattle patients were then followed longitudinally. V trimming: 3 bases; J trimming: 2 bases; junction bases outside the gene matches: 6. The length of the CDR3 is 16 residues. CDR1 is MNHNS, CDR2 SASEGT, per germline. Assay: immunoSEQ multiplex PCR; the TCRdb copy retains only in-frame clones and omits some. The top ten clones hold roughly 10% of a sample with roughly 260,000 clones, roughly 86% of them seen once. The receptor was derived from a young woman with COVID-19, enrolled during active disease. The J gene is TRBJ1-2, the V gene TRBV6-1; 10 positions match TRBD1. The sample taken for sequencing was peripheral blood. This chain's CDR3 is CASSDRGTGANYGYTF. For the CDR3, the DNA is TGTGCCAGCAGTGATCGAGGGACAGGGGCCAACTATGGCTACACCTTC.